This TCR beta chain was captured by sequencing in a study of blood T cell repertoires in COVID-19. Turning to the study itself: COVID-19 samples, acute and convalescent, were from the United States, Italy and Spain.

TCRdb's table, derived via immunoSEQ multiplex PCR, lists solely in-frame clones and lacks some. The sample has roughly 130,000 clones, roughly 82% seen once. The V and J ends lost 0 bases and 7 bases, in that order; junction bases with no gene match: 9. Looked up from germline, CDR1 is SQVTM and CDR2 is ANQGSEA. This CDR3 contains 15 residues. The receptor was derived from a man aged 80 or over with acute or convalescent COVID-19. This sequence joins TRBV29-1 and TRBJ2-3; 8 positions agree with TRBD1. Sequenced sample: peripheral blood. CDR3: CSVEDPTGDLNTQYF. CDR3 nucleotide sequence: TGCAGCGTTGAAGATCCGACAGGGGATTTAAATACGCAGTATTTT.